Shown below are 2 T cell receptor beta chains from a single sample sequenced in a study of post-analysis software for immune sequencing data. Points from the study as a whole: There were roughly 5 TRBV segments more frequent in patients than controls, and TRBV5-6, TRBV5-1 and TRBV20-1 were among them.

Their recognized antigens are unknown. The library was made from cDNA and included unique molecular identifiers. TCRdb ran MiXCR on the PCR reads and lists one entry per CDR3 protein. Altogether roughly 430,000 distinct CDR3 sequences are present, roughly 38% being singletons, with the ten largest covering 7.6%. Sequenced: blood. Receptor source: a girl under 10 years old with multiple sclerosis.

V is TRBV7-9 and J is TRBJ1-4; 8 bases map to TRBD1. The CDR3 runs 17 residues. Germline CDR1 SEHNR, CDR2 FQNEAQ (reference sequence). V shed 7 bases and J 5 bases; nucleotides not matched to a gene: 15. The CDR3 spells CASTIYPGQDLNEKLFF. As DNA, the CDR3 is TGTGCCAGCACCATCTACCCGGGACAGGACCTAAATGAAAAACTGTTTTTT.

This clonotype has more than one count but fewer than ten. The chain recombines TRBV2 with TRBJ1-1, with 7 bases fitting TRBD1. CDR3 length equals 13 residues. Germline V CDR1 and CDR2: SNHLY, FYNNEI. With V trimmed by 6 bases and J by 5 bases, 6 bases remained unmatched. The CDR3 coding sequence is TGTGCCAGCAGCACAGGGGAGAAAACTGAAGCTTTCTTT. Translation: CASSTGEKTEAFF.